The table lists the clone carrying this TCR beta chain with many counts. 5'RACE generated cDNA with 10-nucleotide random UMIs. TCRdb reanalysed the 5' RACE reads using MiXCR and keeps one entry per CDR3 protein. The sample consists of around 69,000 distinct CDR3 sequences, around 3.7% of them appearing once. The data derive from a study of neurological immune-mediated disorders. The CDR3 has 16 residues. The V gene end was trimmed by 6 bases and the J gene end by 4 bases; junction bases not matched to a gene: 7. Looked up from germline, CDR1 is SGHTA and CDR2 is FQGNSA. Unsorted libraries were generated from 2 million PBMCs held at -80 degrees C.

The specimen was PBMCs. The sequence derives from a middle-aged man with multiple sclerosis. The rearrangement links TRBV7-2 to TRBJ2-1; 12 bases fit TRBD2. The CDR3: CASSRSSGGEYNEQFF. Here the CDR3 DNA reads TGTGCCAGCAGTAGATCTAGCGGGGGGGAATACAATGAGCAGTTCTTC.